The 7 T cell receptor beta chains below were found in one sample sequenced in a study of cytomegalovirus exposure and HLA in healthy donors. In the PCR, 60 Vbeta and 13 Jbeta primers were used. Sequencing used immunoSEQ multiplex PCR; TCRdb keeps in-frame clones, though not all of them. The sample lists 90,000 to 120,000 clones; approximately 81% were seen once. Sequenced input: PBMCs. The receptor source for this set is a male donor in good health and CMV-seropositive.

The chain combines TRBV5-1 with TRBJ2-5, with D perhaps TRBD1 (5 bases). The V gene lost 0 bases and the J gene lost 1 base, with 16 bases spanning the gap. This CDR3 comprises 17 residues. Germline values: CDR1 SGHRS, CDR2 YFSETQ. The CDR3 here is CASSLGLGRASQETQYF. CDR3 DNA: TGCGCCAGCAGCTTGGGTTTAGGCAGGGCCTCCCAAGAGACCCAGTACTTC.

There are a few counts of this clone. This rearrangement joins TRBV29-1 to TRBJ1-1, with 12 bases aligning to TRBD1. Germline V gene lookup returns CDR1 SQVTM and CDR2 ANQGSEA. The CDR3 has 18 residues. The V segment lost 6 bases and the J segment 1 base; nucleotides outside the gene matches: 15. As DNA, the CDR3 is TGCAGCGTAAAAGGGGGTGGGACAGGGGGCTTGAGGAACACTGAAGCTTTCTTT. Encoded protein: CSVKGGGTGGLRNTEAFF.

This clone was recorded a few times. The J gene is TRBJ2-5, the V gene TRBV4-3; the match to TRBD1 covers 7 bases. The J segment lost 4 bases and the V segment lost 0 bases, leaving 5 bases of the junction unmatched. The CDR3 contains 15 residues. Germline-derived CDR1 and CDR2 are LGHNA and YSLEER. The CDR3 region is CASSQDRTGVETQYF. CDR3 sequence (DNA): TGCGCCAGCAGCCAAGACCGGACAGGTGTAGAGACCCAGTACTTC.

The rearrangement joins TRBV11-3 to TRBJ2-7; D perhaps matches TRBD2 (5 bases). Germline loops: CDR1 SGHNT, CDR2 YENEEA. Between the trimmed V and J ends, which lost 5 bases and 7 bases, there was a span of 18 bases. The CDR3 has 14 residues. The CDR3 region is CASSPLERRGEQYF. The CDR3 nucleotides are TGTGCCAGCAGCCCGCTGGAGCGTCGGGGTGAGCAGTACTTC. Supplemented by reference TRBV11-3 and TRBJ2-7, the full variable domain reads EAGVVQSPRYKIIEKKQPVAFWCNPISGHNTLYWYLQNLGQGPELLIRYENEEAVDDSQLPKDRFSAERLKGVDSTLKIQPAELGDSAVYLCASSPLERRGEQYFGPGTRLTVT.

The chain carries TRBV2 and TRBJ2-1, with 9 bases lining up with TRBD1. The germline gives CDR1 SNHLY, CDR2 FYNNEI. CDR3 length: 14 amino acids. J was trimmed by 6 bases and V by 7 bases; bases with no gene match: 7. The DNA for the CDR3 is TGTGCCAGCATATGGGACAGGGCCTCCAATGAGCAGTTCTTC. Protein sequence: CASIWDRASNEQFF.

This clone showed up just a few times. The V gene is TRBV4-3, the J gene TRBJ2-1, with 8 bases lining up with TRBD1. V lost 1 base and J lost 3; bases outside the gene matches: 5. Germline values: CDR1 LGHNA, CDR2 YSLEER. The CDR3 runs 16 residues. The chain's CDR3 is CASSQGVGTGYNEQFF. CDR3 DNA sequence: TGCGCCAGCAGCCAAGGTGTGGGGACAGGCTACAATGAGCAGTTCTTC.

The genes are TRBV7-9 and TRBJ2-3; a weak D match, TRBD2 (6 bases). Germline lookup yields CDR1 SEHNR and CDR2 FQNEAQ (reference sequence). Between the trimmed V and J ends, which lost 4 bases and 6 bases, there was a span of 17 bases. There are 15 residues in the CDR3. CDR3 loop: CASSSPGTLVDTQYF. In nucleotides, the CDR3 is TGTGCCAGCAGCTCCCCCGGGACTCTTGTCGATACGCAGTATTTT.